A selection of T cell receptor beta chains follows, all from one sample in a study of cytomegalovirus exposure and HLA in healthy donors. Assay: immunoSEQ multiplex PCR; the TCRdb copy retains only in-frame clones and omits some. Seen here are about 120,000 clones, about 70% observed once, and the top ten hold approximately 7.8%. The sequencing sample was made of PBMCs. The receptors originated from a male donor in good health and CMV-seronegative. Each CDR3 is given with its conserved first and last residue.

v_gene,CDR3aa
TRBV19,CASSPTPPSGELDTQYF
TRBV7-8,CASRPQGRYSNQPQHF
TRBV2,CASSRPYYEQYF
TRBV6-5,CASRTGRSSYEQYF
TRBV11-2,CASSLDPPGGSYNEQFF
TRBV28,CASYPGGGKETQYF
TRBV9,CASSGGIGSNQPQHF
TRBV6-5,CASSYSGTKYNEQFF
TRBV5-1,CASSLDGRGGRDIQYF
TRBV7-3,CASSLTLGETQYF
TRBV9,CAGSPGTRKEEQFF
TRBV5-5,CASSLSSSGANVLTF
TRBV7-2,CASSLLSGNEAFF
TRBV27,CATRPGHLSPDEQFF
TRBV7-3,CASSGTLNTEAFF
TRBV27,CASFPPGQGETQYF
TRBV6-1,CASSEIAGGPNEQFF
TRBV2,CASRKMTSGDNEQFF
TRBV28,CAIHDTTNTGELFF
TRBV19,CASNDLGGFTDTQYF
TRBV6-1,CASRYREEAYEQYF
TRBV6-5,CASTNRAGRTEAFF
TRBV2,CASTGQGISGANVLTF
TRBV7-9,CASSPDAPGTQYF
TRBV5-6,CASSPGLQETQYF
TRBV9,CASSVGQGETQYF
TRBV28,CASSLVSGRAGTGELFF
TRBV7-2,CASSLSPPRIQETQYF
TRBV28,CASSLTVTEAFF
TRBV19,CASSISRGNQPQHF
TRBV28,CASTSLRGRGRTEAFF
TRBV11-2,CASSLGTSIDTQYF
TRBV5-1,CASSFSGDTDTQYF
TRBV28,CASKESAGGPGTGELFF
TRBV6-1,CASSVRVTYEQYF
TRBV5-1,CASSLDSTYGYTF
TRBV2,CASGRGMGSPLHF
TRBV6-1,CASSEQRSYEQYF
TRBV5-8,CASSSSDRGDPDGEAFF
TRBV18,CASYPGLPSTDTQYF
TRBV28,CASGRPGYDEQYF
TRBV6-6,CASSYPGQGTYEQYF
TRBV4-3,CASSKSGVRYF
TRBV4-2,CASSPTGTGRRDFF
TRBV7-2,CASRFREASYEQYF
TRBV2,CASLGGNTEAFF